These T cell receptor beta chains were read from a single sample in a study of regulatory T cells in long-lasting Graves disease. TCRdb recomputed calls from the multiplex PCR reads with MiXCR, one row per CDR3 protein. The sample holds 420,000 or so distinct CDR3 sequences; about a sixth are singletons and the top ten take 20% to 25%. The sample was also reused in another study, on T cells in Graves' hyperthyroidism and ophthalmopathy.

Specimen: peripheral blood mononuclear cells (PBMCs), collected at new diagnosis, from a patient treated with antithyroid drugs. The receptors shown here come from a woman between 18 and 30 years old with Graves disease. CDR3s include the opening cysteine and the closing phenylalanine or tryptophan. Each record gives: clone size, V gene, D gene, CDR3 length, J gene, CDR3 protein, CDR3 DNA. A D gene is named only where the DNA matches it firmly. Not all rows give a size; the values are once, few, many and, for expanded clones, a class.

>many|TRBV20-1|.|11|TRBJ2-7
CSARDTGTQYF
TGCAGTGCTAGAGACACAGGGACGCAGTACTTC
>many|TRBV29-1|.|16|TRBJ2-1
CSVEGGTDGSYNEQFF
TGCAGCGTTGAAGGGGGGACTGATGGCTCCTACAATGAGCAGTTCTTC
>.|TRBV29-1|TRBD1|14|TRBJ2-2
CTYRGEANTGELFF
TGCACCTACAGGGGAGAGGCGAACACCGGGGAGCTGTTTTTT
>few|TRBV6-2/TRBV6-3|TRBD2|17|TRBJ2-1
CASRQLAGVKVFNEQFF
TGTGCCAGCAGGCAACTAGCGGGAGTTAAGGTCTTCAATGAGCAGTTCTTC
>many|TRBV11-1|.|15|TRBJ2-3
CASEKPDRYTDTQYF
TGTGCCAGCGAGAAACCCGACAGGTACACAGATACGCAGTATTTT
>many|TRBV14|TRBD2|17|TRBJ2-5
CASSQEIIAGGQETQYF
TGTGCCAGCAGCCAAGAAATCATAGCGGGAGGCCAAGAGACCCAGTACTTC
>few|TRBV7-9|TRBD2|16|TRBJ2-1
CASSRTSGKVYNEQFF
TGTGCCAGCAGTAGAACTAGCGGGAAAGTCTACAATGAGCAGTTCTTC
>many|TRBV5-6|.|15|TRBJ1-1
CASSLSGYGNTEAFF
TGTGCCAGCAGCTTGTCTGGGTACGGGAACACTGAAGCTTTCTTT
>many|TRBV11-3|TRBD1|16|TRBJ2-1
CASSLAAGGSYNEQFF
TGTGCCAGCAGCTTAGCAGCAGGGGGCTCCTACAATGAGCAGTTCTTC
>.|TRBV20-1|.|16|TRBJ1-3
CSAQGQPGPTGNTIYF
TGCAGTGCCCAAGGGCAGCCAGGGCCAACCGGAAACACCATATATTTT
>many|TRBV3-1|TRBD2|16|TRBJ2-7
CASSQVMSGIRHEQYF
TGTGCCAGCAGCCAAGTTATGAGCGGGATCAGACACGAGCAGTACTTC
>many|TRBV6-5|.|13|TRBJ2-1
CASSYTGTSEQFF
TGTGCCAGCAGTTATACGGGAACGAGTGAGCAGTTCTTC
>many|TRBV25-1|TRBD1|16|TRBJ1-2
CASSTTGTGFRYGYTF
TGTGCCAGCAGTACGACCGGGACAGGGTTTCGCTATGGCTACACCTTC
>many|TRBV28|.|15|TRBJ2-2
CASSLLSRDTGELFF
TGTGCCAGCAGTTTATTATCCCGGGACACCGGGGAGCTGTTTTTT
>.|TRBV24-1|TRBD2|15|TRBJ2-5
CATSDGAGAKETQYF
TGTGCCACCAGTGATGGAGCGGGAGCTAAAGAGACCCAGTACTTC
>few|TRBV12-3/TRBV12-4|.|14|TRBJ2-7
CASSRPARAYEQYF
TGTGCCAGCAGTAGACCCGCTAGGGCCTACGAGCAGTACTTC
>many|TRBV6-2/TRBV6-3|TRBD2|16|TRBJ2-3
CASSVGLAGGWNTQYF
TGTGCCAGCAGCGTGGGGCTAGCGGGAGGGTGGAATACGCAGTATTTT
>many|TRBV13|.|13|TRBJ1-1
CASSKTVNTEAFF
TGTGCCAGCAGCAAGACTGTGAACACTGAAGCTTTCTTT
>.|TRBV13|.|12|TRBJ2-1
CASSLYMNEQFF
TGTGCCAGCAGCTTATATATGAATGAGCAGTTCTTC
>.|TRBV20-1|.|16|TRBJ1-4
CSAREGHTSLSEKLFF
TGCAGTGCTAGAGAGGGACACACTAGTCTTAGTGAAAAACTGTTTTTT
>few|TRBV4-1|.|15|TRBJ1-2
CASSQEWRGPYGYTF
TGCGCCAGCAGCCAAGAATGGAGGGGACCCTATGGCTACACCTTC
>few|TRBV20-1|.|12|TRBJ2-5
CSARVFQETQYF
TGCAGTGCTAGAGTATTCCAAGAGACCCAGTACTTC
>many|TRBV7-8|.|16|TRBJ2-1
CASSPKRTRGGNEQFF
TGTGCCAGCAGCCCGAAACGGACTAGAGGGGGCAATGAGCAGTTCTTC
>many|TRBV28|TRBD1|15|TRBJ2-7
CASSFKQGGYYEQYF
TGTGCCAGCAGTTTTAAACAGGGGGGCTACTACGAGCAGTACTTC
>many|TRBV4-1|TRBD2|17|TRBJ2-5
CASSQDGTSGSFETQYF
TGCGCCAGCAGCCAAGACGGGACTAGCGGGAGTTTTGAGACCCAGTACTTC
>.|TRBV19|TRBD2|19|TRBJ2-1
CASSIGGFGGSTSYNEQFF
TGTGCCAGTAGTATAGGGGGTTTTGGCGGGAGTACGTCCTACAATGAGCAGTTCTTC
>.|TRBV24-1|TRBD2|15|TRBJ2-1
CATSDAGRANNEQFF
TGTGCCACCAGTGATGCTGGGAGGGCCAATAATGAGCAGTTCTTC
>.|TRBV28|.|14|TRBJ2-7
CASRLLMGPYEQYF
TGTGCCAGCAGGCTTCTGATGGGTCCGTACGAGCAGTACTTC
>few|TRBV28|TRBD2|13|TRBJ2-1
CASSPGQGLDRFF
TGTGCCAGCAGTCCGGGTCAAGGACTAGATCGGTTCTTC
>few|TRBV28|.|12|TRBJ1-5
CASSSHNQPQHF
TGTGCCAGCAGTTCACATAACCAGCCCCAGCATTTT
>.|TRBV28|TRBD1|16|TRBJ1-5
CASSQDGTAYNQPQHF
TGTGCCAGCAGTCAGGATGGGACAGCCTACAATCAGCCCCAGCATTTT
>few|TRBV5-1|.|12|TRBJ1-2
CASSLEGDRKAF
TGCGCCAGCAGCTTGGAGGGCGACAGAAAGGCCTTC
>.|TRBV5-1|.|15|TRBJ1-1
CASSLERGVNTEAFF
TGCGCCAGCAGCTTGGAACGGGGGGTAAACACTGAAGCTTTCTTT
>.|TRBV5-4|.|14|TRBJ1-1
CASSLDPGNTEAFF
TGTGCCAGCAGCTTGGATCCGGGGAACACTGAAGCTTTCTTT
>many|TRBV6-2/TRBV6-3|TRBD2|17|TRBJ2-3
CASSFRTSGEITDTQYF
TGTGCCAGCAGTTTCAGGACTAGCGGGGAAATCACAGATACGCAGTATTTT
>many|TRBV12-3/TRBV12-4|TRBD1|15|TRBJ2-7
CASSPGQGNSYEQYF
TGTGCCAGCAGTCCCGGACAGGGCAATTCCTACGAGCAGTACTTC
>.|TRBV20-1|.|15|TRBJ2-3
CSARNRSRTTDTQYF
TGCAGTGCTAGAAATCGGTCTAGGACAACAGATACGCAGTATTTT
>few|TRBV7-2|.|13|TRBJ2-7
CASTSGPLSEQYF
TGTGCCAGCACCTCCGGCCCCCTGTCCGAGCAGTACTTC
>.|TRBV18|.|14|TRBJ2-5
CASSPRESKETQYF
TGTGCCAGCTCACCACGTGAGTCAAAAGAGACCCAGTACTTC
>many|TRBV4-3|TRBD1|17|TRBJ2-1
CASSTHLPGQSYNEQFF
TGCGCCAGCAGCACCCACCTCCCGGGACAGTCTTACAATGAGCAGTTCTTC
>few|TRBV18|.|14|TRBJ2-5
CASSPPGERETQYF
TGTGCCAGCTCACCACCCGGGGAAAGGGAGACCCAGTACTTC
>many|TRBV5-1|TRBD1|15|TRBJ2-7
CASSRTGQGVDEQYF
TGCGCCAGCAGCAGAACGGGACAGGGGGTCGACGAGCAGTACTTC
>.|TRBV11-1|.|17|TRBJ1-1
CASSRPRGGAGNTEAFF
TGTGCCAGCAGTCGACCGAGGGGGGGCGCGGGGAACACTGAAGCTTTCTTT
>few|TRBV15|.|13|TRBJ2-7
CATSLSGSHEQYF
TGTGCCACCAGCCTTTCCGGATCGCACGAGCAGTACTTC
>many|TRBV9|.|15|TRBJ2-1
CASSVGSGSYNEQFF
TGTGCCAGCAGCGTAGGTAGCGGAAGTTACAATGAGCAGTTCTTC
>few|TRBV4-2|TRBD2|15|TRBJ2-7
CASSHLGTSEYEQYF
TGTGCCAGCAGCCACCTCGGGACTAGCGAGTACGAGCAGTACTTC
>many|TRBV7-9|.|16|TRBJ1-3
CASIRTGIYSGNTIYF
TGTGCCAGCATTCGTACGGGGATTTACTCTGGAAACACCATATATTTT
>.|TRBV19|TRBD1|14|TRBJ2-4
CASRDRGERNIQYF
TGTGCCAGTAGAGACAGGGGAGAGAGAAACATTCAGTACTTC
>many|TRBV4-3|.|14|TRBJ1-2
CASSQEGHPYGYTF
TGCGCCAGCAGCCAAGAGGGACACCCATATGGCTACACCTTC
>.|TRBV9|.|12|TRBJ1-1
CASSALSVIAFF
TGTGCCAGCAGCGCCCTCAGCGTAATAGCTTTCTTT
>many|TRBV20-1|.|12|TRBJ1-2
CSARDQRNGYTF
TGCAGTGCTAGAGATCAGAGAAATGGCTACACCTTC